The rows below give T cell receptor beta chains drawn from one sample of a study of T-cell memory formation after mild COVID-19. TCRdb passed the 5' RACE reads through MiXCR, listing each CDR3 protein once. The table includes 35,000 to 55,000 distinct CDR3 sequences, roughly 9% detected once. The sample comprised PBMCs or a T cell subset sorted from them (not recorded which). The receptors stem from an adult woman who had mild COVID-19 (a few samples of this study predate the infection). Cell type and time point are not known. Each CDR3 is given with its conserved first and last residue. Fields, in order: V gene, D gene, clone size, J gene, CDR3 protein, CDR3 DNA. D genes are given only for firm matches. Clone size appears in some rows only: once, few, many, or a class for an expanded clone.

v_gene: TRBV6-1
d_gene: -
abundance: -
j_gene: TRBJ1-2
CDR3aa: CASSYDRYYGYTF
CDR3nt: TGTGCCAGCAGTTACGACAGGTACTATGGCTACACCTTC

v_gene: TRBV27
d_gene: TRBD2
abundance: many
j_gene: TRBJ2-1
CDR3aa: CASSLTSGGVSEQFF
CDR3nt: TGTGCCAGCAGTTTAACTAGCGGGGGGGTTAGTGAGCAGTTCTTC

v_gene: TRBV4-1
d_gene: -
abundance: many
j_gene: TRBJ2-6
CDR3aa: CASSQDMTGAVGANVLTF
CDR3nt: TGCGCCAGCAGCCAAGATATGACGGGGGCGGTCGGGGCCAACGTCCTGACTTTC

v_gene: TRBV20-1
d_gene: -
abundance: few
j_gene: TRBJ2-7
CDR3aa: CSATSPQGTEQYF
CDR3nt: TGCAGTGCGACCTCCCCCCAGGGTACCGAGCAGTACTTC

v_gene: TRBV7-6
d_gene: TRBD2
abundance: -
j_gene: TRBJ2-3
CDR3aa: CASSYRTSGSSDTQYF
CDR3nt: TGTGCCAGCAGCTACCGGACTAGCGGGAGTTCAGATACGCAGTATTTT

v_gene: TRBV5-5
d_gene: TRBD1
abundance: many
j_gene: TRBJ2-1
CDR3aa: CASSSHVRTGLFF
CDR3nt: TGTGCCAGCAGCTCCCATGTCCGGACAGGGCTGTTCTTC

v_gene: TRBV5-4
d_gene: -
abundance: -
j_gene: TRBJ2-5
CDR3aa: CASSSHRETQYF
CDR3nt: TGTGCCAGCAGCTCCCATCGGGAGACCCAGTACTTC

v_gene: TRBV20-1
d_gene: -
abundance: many
j_gene: TRBJ2-4
CDR3aa: CSARDIRGRNIQYF
CDR3nt: TGCAGTGCTAGAGATATAAGGGGTCGAAACATTCAGTACTTC

v_gene: TRBV7-8
d_gene: -
abundance: many
j_gene: TRBJ2-7
CDR3aa: CASSLAPGGRGEQYF
CDR3nt: TGTGCCAGCAGCTTAGCGCCCGGGGGAAGAGGCGAGCAGTACTTC

v_gene: TRBV10-2
d_gene: TRBD2
abundance: -
j_gene: TRBJ2-1
CDR3aa: CASRSGGTYNEQFF
CDR3nt: TGCGCCAGCAGGAGCGGGGGGACCTACAATGAGCAGTTCTTC

v_gene: TRBV27
d_gene: -
abundance: -
j_gene: TRBJ1-4
CDR3aa: CASSFKVGGKLFF
CDR3nt: TGTGCCAGCAGTTTTAAAGTCGGGGGAAAACTGTTTTTT

v_gene: TRBV7-7
d_gene: TRBD1
abundance: many
j_gene: TRBJ2-7
CDR3aa: CASSLDRGYEQYF
CDR3nt: TGTGCTAGCAGCCTCGACAGGGGCTACGAGCAGTACTTC

v_gene: TRBV7-8
d_gene: TRBD1
abundance: few
j_gene: TRBJ1-1
CDR3aa: CASSLGTGMNTEAFF
CDR3nt: TGTGCCAGCAGTCTGGGGACAGGGATGAACACTGAAGCTTTCTTT

v_gene: TRBV5-1
d_gene: TRBD2
abundance: -
j_gene: TRBJ2-5
CDR3aa: CASSFSGGTETQYF
CDR3nt: TGCGCCAGCAGCTTCAGCGGGGGGACAGAGACCCAGTACTTC

v_gene: TRBV3-1
d_gene: -
abundance: -
j_gene: TRBJ2-3
CDR3aa: CASSFAANFGDTQYF
CDR3nt: TGTGCCAGCAGCTTCGCGGCCAACTTTGGGGATACGCAGTATTTT

v_gene: TRBV7-9
d_gene: -
abundance: few
j_gene: TRBJ2-5
CDR3aa: CASSLEGQLPQETQYF
CDR3nt: TGTGCCAGCAGCTTAGAGGGGCAGCTACCTCAAGAGACCCAGTACTTC

v_gene: TRBV20-1
d_gene: -
abundance: few
j_gene: TRBJ2-1
CDR3aa: CSASPRQGYNEQFF
CDR3nt: TGCAGTGCTAGCCCCCGTCAGGGCTACAATGAGCAGTTCTTC

v_gene: TRBV2
d_gene: TRBD2
abundance: few
j_gene: TRBJ2-1
CDR3aa: CASSELPREGLSFEQFF
CDR3nt: TGTGCCAGCAGTGAACTACCGCGGGAGGGCCTATCATTTGAGCAGTTCTTC

v_gene: TRBV4-1
d_gene: -
abundance: few
j_gene: TRBJ2-7
CDR3aa: CASSQFTTGSSSYEQYF
CDR3nt: TGCGCCAGCAGCCAATTCACCACCGGGTCGTCTTCCTACGAGCAGTACTTC

v_gene: TRBV24-1
d_gene: TRBD1
abundance: -
j_gene: TRBJ2-5
CDR3aa: CATSDPGTGSQETQYF
CDR3nt: TGTGCCACCAGTGATCCCGGGACAGGGAGCCAAGAGACCCAGTACTTC

v_gene: TRBV29-1
d_gene: TRBD2
abundance: many
j_gene: TRBJ2-7
CDR3aa: CSVGRGGPAGYEQYF
CDR3nt: TGCAGCGTTGGGCGGGGGGGGCCGGCCGGCTACGAGCAGTACTTC

v_gene: TRBV24-1
d_gene: -
abundance: few
j_gene: TRBJ2-3
CDR3aa: CATSDTNSADTQYF
CDR3nt: TGTGCCACCAGTGACACAAACAGCGCAGATACGCAGTATTTT

v_gene: TRBV20-1
d_gene: TRBD2
abundance: -
j_gene: TRBJ2-1
CDR3aa: CSAREGTSGSYNEQFF
CDR3nt: TGCAGTGCTAGAGAAGGGACTAGCGGGAGCTACAATGAGCAGTTCTTC

v_gene: TRBV18
d_gene: -
abundance: many
j_gene: TRBJ2-7
CDR3aa: CASSPQPGSSYEQYF
CDR3nt: TGTGCCAGCTCACCTCAACCAGGGAGCTCCTACGAGCAGTACTTC

v_gene: TRBV5-1
d_gene: TRBD1
abundance: few
j_gene: TRBJ2-1
CDR3aa: CASSRQGSFGNEQFF
CDR3nt: TGCGCCAGCAGTAGACAGGGATCCTTTGGCAATGAGCAGTTCTTC

v_gene: TRBV7-3
d_gene: TRBD2
abundance: -
j_gene: TRBJ2-1
CDR3aa: CASSLRAGGPNEQFF
CDR3nt: TGTGCCAGCAGCTTAAGAGCGGGAGGCCCTAATGAGCAGTTCTTC

v_gene: TRBV7-2
d_gene: TRBD2
abundance: few
j_gene: TRBJ2-7
CDR3aa: CASTRGEGLAPYF
CDR3nt: TGTGCCAGCACCCGGGGGGAGGGTCTGGCTCCGTACTTC

v_gene: TRBV6-5
d_gene: -
abundance: many
j_gene: TRBJ2-7
CDR3aa: CASRFLSSSEQYF
CDR3nt: TGTGCCAGCAGATTTCTTAGCTCCTCCGAGCAGTACTTC

v_gene: TRBV7-2
d_gene: -
abundance: few
j_gene: TRBJ2-6
CDR3aa: CASSRQGGLTGANVLTF
CDR3nt: TGTGCCAGCAGCCGACAAGGGGGGCTCACTGGGGCCAACGTCCTGACTTTC

v_gene: TRBV6-6
d_gene: -
abundance: -
j_gene: TRBJ2-4
CDR3aa: CASSPPTGDIQYF
CDR3nt: TGTGCCAGCAGTCCCCCGACGGGAGACATTCAGTACTTC

v_gene: TRBV20-1
d_gene: TRBD2
abundance: many
j_gene: TRBJ2-7
CDR3aa: CSARSASGPGDEQYF
CDR3nt: TGCAGTGCTAGATCGGCTAGCGGGCCTGGGGACGAGCAGTACTTC

v_gene: TRBV10-3
d_gene: -
abundance: few
j_gene: TRBJ2-1
CDR3aa: CAIGDEYNEQFF
CDR3nt: TGTGCCATCGGGGACGAGTACAATGAGCAGTTCTTC

v_gene: TRBV6-5
d_gene: TRBD1
abundance: few
j_gene: TRBJ1-5
CDR3aa: CASRRQGGQPQHF
CDR3nt: TGTGCCAGCAGGAGACAGGGTGGTCAGCCCCAGCATTTT

v_gene: TRBV24-1
d_gene: TRBD2
abundance: many
j_gene: TRBJ2-3
CDR3aa: CATSDLWSSGRGTDTQYF
CDR3nt: TGTGCCACCAGTGATTTATGGAGTAGCGGGAGAGGCACAGATACGCAGTATTTT

v_gene: TRBV11-3
d_gene: -
abundance: -
j_gene: TRBJ2-2
CDR3aa: CASSLIGTGELFF
CDR3nt: TGTGCCAGCAGCTTAATTGGTACCGGGGAGCTGTTTTTT

v_gene: TRBV4-1
d_gene: -
abundance: many
j_gene: TRBJ2-1
CDR3aa: CASSPGQSSSYNEQFF
CDR3nt: TGCGCCAGCAGCCCAGGACAGAGTAGCTCCTACAATGAGCAGTTCTTC

v_gene: TRBV2
d_gene: TRBD2
abundance: -
j_gene: TRBJ2-3
CDR3aa: CASSWRTRTDTQYF
CDR3nt: TGTGCCAGCAGTTGGCGGACTAGAACAGATACGCAGTATTTT

v_gene: TRBV24-1
d_gene: -
abundance: -
j_gene: TRBJ2-3
CDR3aa: CATSDLPGNVAPDTQYF
CDR3nt: TGTGCCACCAGTGATTTGCCCGGAAATGTAGCCCCAGATACGCAGTATTTT

v_gene: TRBV5-1
d_gene: -
abundance: many
j_gene: TRBJ2-5
CDR3aa: CASSLSGVVGETQYF
CDR3nt: TGCGCCAGCAGCTTGTCAGGGGTGGTAGGAGAGACCCAGTACTTC

v_gene: TRBV11-1
d_gene: -
abundance: -
j_gene: TRBJ1-1
CDR3aa: CASSWGGLNTEAFF
CDR3nt: TGTGCCAGCAGCTGGGGGGGCTTGAACACTGAAGCTTTCTTT

v_gene: TRBV5-4
d_gene: -
abundance: -
j_gene: TRBJ2-7
CDR3aa: CASSLEGLEQYF
CDR3nt: TGTGCCAGCAGCTTGGAAGGTCTGGAGCAGTACTTC

v_gene: TRBV29-1
d_gene: -
abundance: many
j_gene: TRBJ2-3
CDR3aa: CSASVFSTDTQYF
CDR3nt: TGCAGCGCGTCAGTTTTTAGCACAGATACGCAGTATTTT

v_gene: TRBV5-1
d_gene: TRBD1
abundance: -
j_gene: TRBJ2-7
CDR3aa: CASSLEGTAAYEQYF
CDR3nt: TGCGCCAGCAGCTTGGAGGGGACAGCCGCCTACGAGCAGTACTTC

v_gene: TRBV7-2
d_gene: -
abundance: -
j_gene: TRBJ2-4
CDR3aa: CASSSTLGGAAKNIQYF
CDR3nt: TGTGCCAGCAGTTCGACCCTAGGGGGGGCGGCCAAAAACATTCAGTACTTC

v_gene: TRBV20-1
d_gene: -
abundance: few
j_gene: TRBJ2-7
CDR3aa: CSARRGGPSFTEGLPYEQYF
CDR3nt: TGCAGTGCTAGAAGGGGAGGCCCTTCCTTTACCGAAGGCCTTCCCTACGAGCAGTACTTC

v_gene: TRBV15
d_gene: -
abundance: few
j_gene: TRBJ2-3
CDR3aa: CATSRAAGYTDTQYF
CDR3nt: TGTGCCACCAGCAGAGCCGCGGGGTACACAGATACGCAGTATTTT

v_gene: TRBV20-1
d_gene: -
abundance: few
j_gene: TRBJ2-3
CDR3aa: CSARGAGSPDTQYF
CDR3nt: TGCAGTGCTAGAGGGGCGGGATCCCCCGATACGCAGTATTTT

v_gene: TRBV18
d_gene: -
abundance: few
j_gene: TRBJ1-2
CDR3aa: CASSPDNYGYTF
CDR3nt: TGTGCCAGCTCACCAGATAACTATGGCTACACCTTC